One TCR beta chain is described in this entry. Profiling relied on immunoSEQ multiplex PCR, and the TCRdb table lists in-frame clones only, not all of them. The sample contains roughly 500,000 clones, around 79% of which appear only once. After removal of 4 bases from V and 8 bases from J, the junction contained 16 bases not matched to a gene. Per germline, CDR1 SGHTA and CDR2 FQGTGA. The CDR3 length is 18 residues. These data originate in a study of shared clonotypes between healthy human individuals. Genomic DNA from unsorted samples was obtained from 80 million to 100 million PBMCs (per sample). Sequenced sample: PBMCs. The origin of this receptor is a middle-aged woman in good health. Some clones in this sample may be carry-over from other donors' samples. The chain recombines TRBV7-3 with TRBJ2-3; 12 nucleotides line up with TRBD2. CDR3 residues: CASSSPGLAGPPGATQYF. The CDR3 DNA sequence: TGTGCCAGCAGCTCGCCGGGACTAGCGGGCCCCCCCGGGGCTACGCAGTATTTT.